This T cell receptor beta chain was obtained from a study of T cells in Graves' hyperthyroidism and ophthalmopathy. This clonotype was detected many times. With 4 bases clipped from V and 2 bases from J, the junction kept 11 bases outside the gene matches. Germline assignment: CDR1 LGHNA and CDR2 YNFKEQ. This CDR3 comprises 16 residues. Diagnoses were established using clinical symptoms, serum thyroxine and TRAb, thyroid ultrasound and orbital computed tomography. Researchers amplified the TCR beta CDR3 regions from RNA transcripts. With the HTBI primer set, the TCR CDR3 went through a first round of RT-PCR. From the multiplex PCR reads, TCRdb called clonotypes with MiXCR, one entry per CDR3 protein. The sample contains under 200,000 distinct CDR3 sequences, roughly 9.4% of which appear only once.

This sequence was found in a woman aged 18-35 years with Graves' hyperthyroidism that later progressed to Graves' ophthalmopathy. The gene calls are TRBV4-2 and TRBJ2-7, with TRBD2 matching over 7 bases. Sequencing input: blood. DNA for the CDR3: TGTGCCAGCAGCCTAATCGGACTAGACGGGACCTACGAGCAGTACTTC. Translated: CASSLIGLDGTYEQYF.